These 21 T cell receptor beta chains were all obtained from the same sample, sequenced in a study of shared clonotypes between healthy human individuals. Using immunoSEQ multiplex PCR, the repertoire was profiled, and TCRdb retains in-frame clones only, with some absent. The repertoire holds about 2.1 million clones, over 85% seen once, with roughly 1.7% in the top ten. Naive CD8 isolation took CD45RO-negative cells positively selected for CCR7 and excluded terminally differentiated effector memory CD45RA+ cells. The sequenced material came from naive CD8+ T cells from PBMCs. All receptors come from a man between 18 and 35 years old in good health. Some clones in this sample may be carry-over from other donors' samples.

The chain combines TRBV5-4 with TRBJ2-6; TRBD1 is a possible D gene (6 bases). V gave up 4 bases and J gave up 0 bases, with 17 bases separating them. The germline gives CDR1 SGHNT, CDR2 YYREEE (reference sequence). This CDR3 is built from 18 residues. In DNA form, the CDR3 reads TGTGCCAGCAGCCCCCGTGACAGGTTCAGCTCTGGGGCCAACGTCCTGACTTTC. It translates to CASSPRDRFSSGANVLTF.

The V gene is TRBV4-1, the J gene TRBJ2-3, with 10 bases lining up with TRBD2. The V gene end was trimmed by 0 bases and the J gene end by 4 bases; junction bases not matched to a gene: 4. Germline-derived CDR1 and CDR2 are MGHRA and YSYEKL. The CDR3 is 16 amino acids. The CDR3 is CASSQEPSGSADTQYF. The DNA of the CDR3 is TGCGCCAGCAGCCAAGAACCTAGCGGGAGTGCAGATACGCAGTATTTT.

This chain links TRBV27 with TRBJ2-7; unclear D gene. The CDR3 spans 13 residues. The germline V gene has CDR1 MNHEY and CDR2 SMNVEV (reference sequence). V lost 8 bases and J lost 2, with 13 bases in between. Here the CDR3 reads CASGVGIAYEQYF. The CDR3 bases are TGTGCCAGCGGGGTGGGCATAGCCTACGAGCAGTACTTC.

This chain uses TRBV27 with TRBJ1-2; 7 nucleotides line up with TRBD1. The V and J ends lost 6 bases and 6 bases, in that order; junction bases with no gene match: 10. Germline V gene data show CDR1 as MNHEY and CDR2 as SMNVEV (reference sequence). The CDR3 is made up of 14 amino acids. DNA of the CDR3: TGTGCCAGCAGGGGGACAGCCGGGGTTGATGGCTACACCTTC. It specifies CASRGTAGVDGYTF.

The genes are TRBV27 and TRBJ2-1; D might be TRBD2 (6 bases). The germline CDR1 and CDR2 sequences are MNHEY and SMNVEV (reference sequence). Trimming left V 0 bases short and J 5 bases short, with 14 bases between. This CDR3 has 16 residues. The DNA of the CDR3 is TGTGCCAGCAGTTTATCGGGACTCCGGGGTAACAATGAGCAGTTCTTC. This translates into CASSLSGLRGNNEQFF.

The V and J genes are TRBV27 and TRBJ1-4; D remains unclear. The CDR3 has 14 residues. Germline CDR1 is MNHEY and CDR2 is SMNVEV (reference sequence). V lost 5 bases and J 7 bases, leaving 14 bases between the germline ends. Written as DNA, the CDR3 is TGTGCCAGCAGTCTCCTCTTCGGAGGTGAAAAACTGTTTTTT. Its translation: CASSLLFGGEKLFF.

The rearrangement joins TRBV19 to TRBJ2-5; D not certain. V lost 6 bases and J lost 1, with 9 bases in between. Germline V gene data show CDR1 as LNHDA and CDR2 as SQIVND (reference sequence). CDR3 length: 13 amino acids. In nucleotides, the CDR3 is TGTGCCAGTAGAGGAAACCTCCAAGAGACCCAGTACTTC. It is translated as CASRGNLQETQYF.

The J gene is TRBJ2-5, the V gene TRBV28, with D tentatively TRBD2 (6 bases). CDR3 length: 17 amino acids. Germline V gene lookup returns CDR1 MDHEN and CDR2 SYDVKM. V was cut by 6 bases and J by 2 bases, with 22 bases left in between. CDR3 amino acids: CASRSPREIAVQETQYF. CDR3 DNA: TGTGCCAGCAGATCCCCCCGGGAGATAGCGGTTCAAGAGACCCAGTACTTC.

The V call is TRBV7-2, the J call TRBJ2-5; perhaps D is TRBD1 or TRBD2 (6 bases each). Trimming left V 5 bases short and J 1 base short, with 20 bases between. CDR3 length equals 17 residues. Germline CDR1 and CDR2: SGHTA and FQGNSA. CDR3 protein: CASSPRTLGGLQETQYF. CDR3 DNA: TGTGCCAGCAGCCCTAGGACCTTGGGGGGCCTCCAAGAGACCCAGTACTTC.

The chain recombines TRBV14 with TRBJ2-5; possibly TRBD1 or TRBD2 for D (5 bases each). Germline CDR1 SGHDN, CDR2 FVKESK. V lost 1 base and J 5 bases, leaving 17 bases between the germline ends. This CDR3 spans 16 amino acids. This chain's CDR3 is CASSQGGVKGFETQYF. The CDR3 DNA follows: TGTGCCAGCAGCCAAGGAGGGGTAAAAGGGTTTGAGACCCAGTACTTC.

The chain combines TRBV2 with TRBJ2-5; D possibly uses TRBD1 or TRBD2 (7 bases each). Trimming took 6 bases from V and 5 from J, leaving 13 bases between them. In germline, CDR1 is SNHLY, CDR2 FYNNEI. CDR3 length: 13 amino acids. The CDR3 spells CASSDREGETQYF. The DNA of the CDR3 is TGTGCCAGCAGCGACAGGGAGGGGGAGACCCAGTACTTC.

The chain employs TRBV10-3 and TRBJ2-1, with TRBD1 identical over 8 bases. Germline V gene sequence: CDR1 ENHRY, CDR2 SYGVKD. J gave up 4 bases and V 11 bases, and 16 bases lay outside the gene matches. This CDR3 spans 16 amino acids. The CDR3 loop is CAVRWEQGERYNEQFF. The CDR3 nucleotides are TGTGCCGTAAGGTGGGAACAGGGGGAGCGATACAATGAGCAGTTCTTC.

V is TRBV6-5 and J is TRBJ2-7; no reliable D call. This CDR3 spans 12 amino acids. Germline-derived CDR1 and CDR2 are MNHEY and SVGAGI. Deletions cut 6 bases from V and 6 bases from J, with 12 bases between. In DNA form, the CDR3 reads TGTGCCAGCAGAACTGGGGTAGGCGAGCAGTACTTC. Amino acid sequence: CASRTGVGEQYF.

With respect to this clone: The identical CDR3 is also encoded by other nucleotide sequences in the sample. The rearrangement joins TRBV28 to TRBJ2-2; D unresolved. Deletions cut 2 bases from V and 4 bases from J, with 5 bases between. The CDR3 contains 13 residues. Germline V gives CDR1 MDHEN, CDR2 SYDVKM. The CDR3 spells CASSLVSTGELFF. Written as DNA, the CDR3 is TGTGCCAGCAGTTTAGTTTCCACCGGGGAGCTGTTTTTT.

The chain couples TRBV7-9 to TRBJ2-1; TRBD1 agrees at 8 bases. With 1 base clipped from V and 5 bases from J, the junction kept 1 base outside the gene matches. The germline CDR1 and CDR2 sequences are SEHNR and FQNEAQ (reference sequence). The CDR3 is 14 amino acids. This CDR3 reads CASSLGTGHNEQFF. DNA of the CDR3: TGTGCCAGCAGCTTAGGGACAGGGCACAATGAGCAGTTCTTC.

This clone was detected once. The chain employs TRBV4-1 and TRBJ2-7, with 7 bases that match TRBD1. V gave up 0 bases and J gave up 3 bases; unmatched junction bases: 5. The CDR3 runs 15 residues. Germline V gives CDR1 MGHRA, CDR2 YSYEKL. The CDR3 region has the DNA TGCGCCAGCAGCCAAGATTTGAGGACAGGCTACGAGCAGTACTTC. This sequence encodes CASSQDLRTGYEQYF.

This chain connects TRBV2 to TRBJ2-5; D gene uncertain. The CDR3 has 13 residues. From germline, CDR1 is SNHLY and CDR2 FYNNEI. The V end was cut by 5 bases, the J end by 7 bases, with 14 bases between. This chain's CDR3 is CASSLSPVRTQYF. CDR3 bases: TGTGCCAGCAGTTTGTCGCCGGTCAGGACCCAGTACTTC.

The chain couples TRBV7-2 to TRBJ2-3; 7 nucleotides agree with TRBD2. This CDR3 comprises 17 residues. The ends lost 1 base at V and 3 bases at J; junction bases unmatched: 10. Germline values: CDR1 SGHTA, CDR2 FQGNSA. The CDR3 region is CASSLGREVKGTDTQYF. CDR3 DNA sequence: TGTGCCAGCAGCTTAGGACGGGAGGTGAAGGGGACAGATACGCAGTATTTT.

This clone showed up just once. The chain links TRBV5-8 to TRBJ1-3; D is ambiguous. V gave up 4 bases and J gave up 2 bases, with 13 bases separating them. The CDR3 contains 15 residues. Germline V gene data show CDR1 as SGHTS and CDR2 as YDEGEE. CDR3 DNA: TGTGCCAGCAGCCAAGATCAAGGTACTGGAAACACCATATATTTT. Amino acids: CASSQDQGTGNTIYF.

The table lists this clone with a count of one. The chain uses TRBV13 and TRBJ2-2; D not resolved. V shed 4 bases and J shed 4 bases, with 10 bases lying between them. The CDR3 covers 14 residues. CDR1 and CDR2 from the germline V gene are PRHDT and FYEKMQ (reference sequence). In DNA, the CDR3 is TGTGCCAGCAGCTCCCGGTTTGGCACCGGGGAGCTGTTTTTT. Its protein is CASSSRFGTGELFF.

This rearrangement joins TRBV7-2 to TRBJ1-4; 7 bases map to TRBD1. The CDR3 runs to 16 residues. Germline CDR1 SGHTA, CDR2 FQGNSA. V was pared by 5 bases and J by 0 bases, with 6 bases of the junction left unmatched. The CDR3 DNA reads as TGTGCCAGCAGCATGGGACAGACCGCAACTAATGAAAAACTGTTTTTT. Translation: CASSMGQTATNEKLFF.